A single TCR beta chain is shown here with its context. Its specificity is unknown. Deep was the level at which the assay was run. For every subset, genomic DNA was evenly distributed across several immunoSEQ plates. Libraries were prepared by immunoSEQ multiplex PCR; TCRdb keeps only in-frame clonotypes and omits some of them. The sample includes fewer than 1.6 million clones, approximately 98.5% of them seen just once. This specimen comes from a study of shared clonotypes between healthy human individuals. Notes on the study in general: What limited the represented genetic and exposure-history diversity was the small number of donors. Relative to memory subsets, naive subsets generally showed larger estimated richness.

The germline V gene has CDR1 SGHVS and CDR2 FQNEAQ. This CDR3 region has 17 residues. Deletions cut 7 bases from V and 1 base from J, with 19 bases between. The J gene is TRBJ2-2, the V gene TRBV7-8; the D call may be TRBD1 or TRBD2 (5 bases each). The TCR originated in a man aged 25 to 40 in good health. The sample consisted of naive CD4+ T cells sorted from blood. Subset: CD45RA+ positively selected. The CDR3 DNA is TGTGCCAGCAATCCTAGATCGGGGCGAGAGAACACCGGGGAGCTGTTTTTT. This encodes CASNPRSGRENTGELFF.